Listed below are T cell receptor beta chains from one sample, sequenced in a study of T cell responses to AZD1222 COVID-19 vaccine. The method was immunoSEQ multiplex PCR; TCRdb's version includes in-frame clones alone and lacks a portion of them. The sample includes more than 95,000 clones, 85% to 95% of them seen just once. Sequenced here: peripheral blood, sampled on day 0 of AZD1222 vaccination. These receptors were taken from an adult in good health. The CDR3 runs from the conserved cysteine through the conserved F or W. D genes are given only for firm matches. Size tells how often a clone was seen (once, few, many) or the class of an expanded clone, and some rows leave it out.

TRBV19	.	TRBJ2-7	TRBD1	CASSKPGQGTYEQYF	TGTGCCAGTAGTAAACCGGGACAGGGTACCTACGAGCAGTACTTC
TRBV5-6	.	TRBJ2-3	.	CASTHRDTQYF	TGTGCCAGCACCCATCGAGATACGCAGTATTTT
TRBV3-1/TRBV3-2	.	TRBJ1-1	.	CASSQDKTEAFF	TGTGCCAGCAGCCAAGATAAGACCGAAGCTTTCTTT
TRBV19	.	TRBJ2-1	.	CASITERCSYNEQFF	TGTGCCAGCATTACCGAAAGGTGCTCCTACAATGAGCAGTTCTTC
TRBV7-8	.	TRBJ1-5	TRBD1	CASSFDRDQPQHF	TGTGCCAGCAGCTTCGACAGGGATCAGCCCCAGCATTTT
TRBV19	once	TRBJ2-7	TRBD1	CASLGWDSTQNHYEQYF	TGTGCCAGTTTAGGTTGGGACAGTACCCAAAATCACTACGAGCAGTACTTC
TRBV11-2	.	TRBJ2-3	.	CASSWGDTDTQYF	TGTGCCAGCAGTTGGGGAGACACAGATACGCAGTATTTT
TRBV27	.	TRBJ2-1	TRBD2	CASSPGTSGLNEQFF	TGTGCCAGCAGCCCTGGGACTAGCGGGCTGAATGAGCAGTTCTTC
TRBV10-1	.	TRBJ1-1	.	CPPRRGGQAEAFF	TGCCCCCCCCGTCGGGGGGGGCAGGCTGAAGCTTTCTTT
TRBV10-1	.	TRBJ2-7	TRBD2	CASSEGSAGGPHEQYF	TGCGCCAGCAGTGAGGGGTCGGCGGGAGGGCCCCACGAGCAGTACTTC
TRBV9	once	TRBJ1-2	.	CASSVAPYGYTF	TGTGCCAGCAGCGTAGCGCCCTATGGCTACACCTTC
TRBV12-3/TRBV12-4	once	TRBJ1-5	.	CASSLWSNQPQHF	TGTGCCAGCAGTTTATGGAGCAATCAGCCCCAGCATTTT
TRBV27	.	TRBJ1-2	TRBD1	CASNPRQGLNYGYTF	TGTGCCAGCAACCCTAGACAGGGACTAAACTATGGCTACACCTTC
TRBV27	.	TRBJ2-7	TRBD2	CASSELAGLSYEQYF	TGTGCCAGCAGTGAACTAGCGGGACTTTCCTACGAGCAGTACTTC
TRBV5-1	.	TRBJ2-3	.	CASSLADTQYF	TGCGCCAGCAGCTTGGCAGATACGCAGTATTTT
TRBV28	.	TRBJ2-3	TRBD2	CASQALAGGGDTQYF	TGTGCCAGTCAGGCCCTAGCGGGAGGAGGTGATACGCAGTATTTT
TRBV6-5	.	TRBJ2-7	TRBD2	CASTRLAGEDEQYF	TGTGCCAGCACAAGACTAGCGGGAGAAGACGAGCAGTACTTC
TRBV27	.	TRBJ1-1	.	CASSPRVGGGEAFF	TGTGCCAGCAGTCCCAGGGTTGGAGGGGGTGAAGCTTTCTTT
TRBV7-8	.	TRBJ1-2	TRBD1	CASSRDRGLANYGYTF	TGTGCCAGCAGCCGGGACAGGGGGCTTGCTAACTATGGCTACACCTTC
TRBV27	.	TRBJ2-7	.	CASSFKGSYEQYF	TGTGCCAGCAGTTTTAAGGGCTCCTACGAGCAGTACTTC
TRBV14	once	TRBJ1-1	.	CASSPRLDEAFF	TGTGCCAGCAGCCCAAGATTGGATGAAGCTTTCTTT
TRBV19	.	TRBJ1-3	.	CASTTQGTSGNTIYF	TGTGCCAGTACGACGCAAGGGACTTCTGGAAACACCATATATTTT
TRBV15	once	TRBJ1-4	.	CATSSLAREKLFF	TGTGCCACCAGCTCTCTGGCCAGAGAAAAACTGTTTTTT
TRBV19	.	TRBJ2-3	.	CASSKLAATTSTDTQYF	TGTGCCAGTAGTAAGCTTGCGGCTACCACTAGCACAGATACGCAGTATTTT
TRBV27	.	TRBJ2-6	TRBD1	CASSSLGQGASGANVLTF	TGTGCCAGCAGTTCTTTAGGACAGGGGGCTTCTGGGGCCAACGTCCTGACTTTC
TRBV14	once	TRBJ2-1	.	CASSLRLGGLTDNEQFF	TGTGCCAGCAGCCTTCGATTGGGGGGCTTAACCGACAATGAGCAGTTCTTC
TRBV28	.	TRBJ1-1	.	CASSLLGRTEAFF	TGTGCCAGCAGTTTACTGGGTAGGACTGAAGCTTTCTTT
TRBV3-1/TRBV3-2	.	TRBJ2-7	.	CASSQEYEESKGEQYF	TGTGCCAGCAGCCAAGAGTATGAGGAGAGCAAAGGGGAGCAGTACTTC
TRBV21-1	.	TRBJ1-5	.	CASSKGPGQASDQPQHF	TGTGCCAGCAGCAAAGGCCCGGGACAGGCATCAGATCAGCCCCAGCATTTT
TRBV27	.	TRBJ2-3	.	CASSWILSGAPGAQYF	TGTGCCAGCAGTTGGATCCTATCGGGCGCGCCCGGGGCGCAGTATTTT
TRBV19	few	TRBJ2-7	.	CASTTGTGATHEQYF	TGTGCCAGCACCACCGGGACGGGGGCTACCCACGAGCAGTACTTC
TRBV3-1/TRBV3-2	.	TRBJ1-1	.	CASSQPGGATEAFF	TGTGCCAGCAGCCAACCGGGGGGGGCCACTGAAGCTTTCTTT
TRBV27	.	TRBJ2-7	TRBD1	CASSLAGTGNLYEQYF	TGTGCCAGCAGCTTGGCCGGGACAGGGAATCTCTACGAGCAGTACTTC
TRBV18	once	TRBJ2-1	TRBD2	CASSQGLADNEQFF	TGTGCCAGCTCACAGGGACTAGCGGACAATGAGCAGTTCTTC
TRBV11-2	.	TRBJ1-1	TRBD1	CASSLREGAQNTEAFF	TGTGCCAGCAGCTTAAGGGAGGGGGCGCAGAACACTGAAGCTTTCTTT
TRBV10-3	.	TRBJ1-4	TRBD1	CAIGEGQGVEKLFF	TGTGCCATCGGCGAGGGACAGGGGGTTGAAAAACTGTTTTTT
TRBV19	once	TRBJ2-7	.	CASSIVFYEQYF	TGTGCCAGTAGTATAGTTTTCTACGAGCAGTACTTC
TRBV28	.	TRBJ2-1	TRBD2	CASSLLGGRARNEQFF	TGTGCCAGCAGTTTATTAGGTGGGAGGGCCCGCAATGAGCAGTTCTTC
TRBV14	.	TRBJ2-7	TRBD2	CASARAGVTYEQYF	TGTGCCAGCGCGCGGGCGGGAGTGACCTACGAGCAGTACTTC
TRBV20-1	once	TRBJ1-1	.	CSAKGTEAFF	TGCAGTGCCAAAGGCACTGAAGCTTTCTTT
TRBV10-1	.	TRBJ1-1	.	CASKKPEAFF	TGCGCCAGCAAAAAACCTGAAGCTTTCTTT
TRBV10-3	.	TRBJ1-4	TRBD1	CAISDPGQGVSEKLFF	TGTGCCATCAGTGACCCCGGACAGGGAGTAAGTGAAAAACTGTTTTTT
TRBV24-1	.	TRBJ2-1	TRBD2	CATSDVRLAGVGEQFF	TGTGCCACCAGTGATGTAAGACTAGCGGGAGTCGGTGAGCAGTTCTTC
TRBV7-3	.	TRBJ2-1	.	CASSLSSDYQNEQFF	TGTGCCAGCAGCTTAAGCTCCGACTACCAGAATGAGCAGTTCTTC
TRBV24-1	.	TRBJ2-3	.	CATSSAFTQYF	TGTGCCACCAGTTCGGCGTTTACGCAGTATTTT
TRBV19	.	TRBJ2-6	.	CASTPGGSGANVLTF	TGTGCCAGTACCCCCGGGGGATCTGGGGCCAACGTCCTGACTTTC
TRBV5-1	.	TRBJ1-1	.	CASSPVPRGSNTEAFF	TGCGCCAGCAGCCCCGTACCGAGGGGATCGAACACTGAAGCTTTCTTT
TRBV18	.	TRBJ2-3	.	CASSHGQRNTDTQYF	TGTGCCAGCTCACACGGACAGCGGAACACAGATACGCAGTATTTT
TRBV6-2/TRBV6-3	.	TRBJ2-7	.	CASSTQSYEQYF	TGTGCCAGCAGCACTCAATCCTACGAGCAGTACTTC
TRBV5-1	.	TRBJ2-7	TRBD2	CASSFNPSGIEGEQYF	TGCGCCAGCAGCTTTAATCCTAGCGGGATAGAGGGCGAGCAGTACTTC
TRBV6-4	.	TRBJ2-3	.	CASSAQDRGTQYF	TGTGCCAGCAGTGCACAAGATCGAGGGACGCAGTATTTT
TRBV3-1/TRBV3-2	.	TRBJ1-2	TRBD1	CAGSRPLPGQQNGYTF	TGTGCCGGGTCTCGTCCTCTTCCGGGACAGCAAAATGGCTACACCTTC
TRBV3-1/TRBV3-2	.	TRBJ2-1	.	CASSRRNEQFF	TGTGCCAGCAGCCGGCGTAATGAGCAGTTCTTC
TRBV5-1	.	TRBJ1-6	TRBD1	CASSSNTGDSPLHF	TGCGCCAGCAGCTCCAACACAGGGGATTCACCCCTCCACTTT